This T cell receptor (beta chain) originates from a study of T cells in Graves' hyperthyroidism and ophthalmopathy. Turning to the study itself: Once the initial diagnosis was made, peripheral blood was obtained before any treatment. Regarding the study as a whole: A model of 13 V-J features distinguished ophthalmopathy from stable hyperthyroidism.

Subjects with ophthalmopathy showed a Clinical Activity Score no lower than 3, a NOSPECS grade no lower than 4, and a duration shorter than 3 months. Thyroid ultrasound, orbital computed tomography, clinical symptoms, and serum thyroxine and TRAb underpinned diagnoses. Comment on this clonotype: As yet, its antigen is unknown.

V was cut by 2 bases and J by 7 bases, with 11 bases left in between. CDR3 size: 14 residues. Looked up from germline, CDR1 is MNHEY and CDR2 is SVGEGT. TCR beta CDR3 regions were amplified from RNA transcripts. During a first-round RT-PCR of the TCR CDR3, the HTBI primer set was used. From the multiplex PCR reads, TCRdb called clonotypes with MiXCR, one entry per CDR3 protein. In the table there are around 370,000 distinct CDR3 sequences, 18% of which are singletons. Sequencing was carried out using blood. The rearrangement links TRBV6-2 or TRBV6-3 to TRBJ1-4; D gene uncertain. This sequence was found in a man between 18 and 35 years old with Graves' ophthalmopathy. The CDR3 loop reads CASSYIGLGEKLFF. As DNA, the CDR3 is TGTGCCAGCAGTTACATAGGGCTCGGTGAAAAACTGTTTTTT.